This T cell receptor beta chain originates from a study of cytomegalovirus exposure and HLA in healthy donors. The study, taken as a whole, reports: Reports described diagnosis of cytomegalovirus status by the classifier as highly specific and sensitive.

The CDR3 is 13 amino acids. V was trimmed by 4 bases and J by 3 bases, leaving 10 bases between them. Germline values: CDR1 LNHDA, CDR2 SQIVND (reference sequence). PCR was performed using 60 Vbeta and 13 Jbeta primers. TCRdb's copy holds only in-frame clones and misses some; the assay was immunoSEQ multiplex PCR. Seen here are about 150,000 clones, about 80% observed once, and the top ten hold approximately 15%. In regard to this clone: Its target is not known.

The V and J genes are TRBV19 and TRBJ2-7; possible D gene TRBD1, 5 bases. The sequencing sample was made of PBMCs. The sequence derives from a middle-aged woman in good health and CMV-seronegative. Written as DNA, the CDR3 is TGTGCCAGTAGTACCACAGGAATCTACGAGCAGTACTTC. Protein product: CASSTTGIYEQYF.